This TCR beta chain came from a study of blood T cells in healthy people across ages. Remarks on this clonotype: Its target is not known.

Germline V gene data show CDR1 as SGDLS and CDR2 as YYNGEE. Trimming left V 2 bases short and J 4 bases short, with 18 bases between. This CDR3 contains 16 residues. Using a J-beta primer mix together with a sample-barcoded 5' primer, a second PCR was run for roughly 6 to 11 cycles. Any given sample supplied a minimum of 2.5 million CDR3-containing paired-end reads. A single record per CDR3 protein comes from TCRdb applying MiXCR to the 5' RACE reads. The sample lists approximately 800,000 distinct CDR3 sequences, around 50% occurring once. Findings and caveats of the study: Reliance upon unsorted PBMCs precluded definitive naive versus antigen-experienced comparison.

The rearrangement joins TRBV9 to TRBJ1-2; D is ambiguous. The sample comprised blood. This TCR came from a man aged 35-49 years in good health. The CDR3 bases are TGTGCCAGCAGCGTCGGCGGAGGACGTACGCCCTATGGCTACACCTTC. It specifies CASSVGGGRTPYGYTF.